This TCR beta chain stems from a study of identical twins. Whole-study findings and limits: Within twin pairs, the out-of-frame alpha sequences they shared showed excess low generation probability.

The CDR3 length is 14 residues. Germline CDR1 and CDR2: DFQATT and SNEGSKA (reference sequence). Losses at the gene ends were 3 bases for V and 1 base for J; bases not matched to a gene: 2. A template switching step contributed a universal primer site, while unique molecular identifiers were present in the cDNA. MiXCR, applied by TCRdb to the 5' RACE reads, yields one record per CDR3 protein. The data contain hundreds of thousands of distinct CDR3 sequences, 21% of them singletons. There are a few counts of this clonotype. The antigen is not known. The same sample was also used in a study of T cells expressing NK-cell markers. That study adds: Sequencing covered eight donors, seven HCMV-seropositive and one seronegative.

The chain is built from TRBV20-1 and TRBJ2-3; 9 nucleotides line up with TRBD2. What was sequenced was PBMCs. This TCR was recovered from a woman aged 18-29 years in good health. The chain's CDR3 is CSASASGGTDTQYF. The CDR3 nucleotides are TGCAGTGCTAGCGCTAGCGGGGGCACAGATACGCAGTATTTT.